Listed below are T cell receptor beta chains from one sample, sequenced in a study of metastatic and nonmetastatic thyroid tumors. TCRdb ran MiXCR on the PCR reads. Of about 40,000 clones listed, roughly 16% are singletons. Source material: blood. These receptors originate from a female donor with papillary thyroid cancer or a benign thyroid nodule (not recorded which). Some clones in this sample may be carry-over from other donors' samples. Each CDR3 is given with its conserved first and last residue. Each record gives: CDR3 length, J gene, V gene, clone size, D gene, CDR3 DNA, CDR3 protein. The D gene is left open where the match is weak. Only some rows state a clone size, as once, few, many or a class for expanded clones.

length: 17; J: TRBJ2-2; V: TRBV4-2; size: many; D: TRBD2; DNA: TGTGCCAGCAGCCATTCCTACAGCGGGGGAAACACCGGGGAGCTGTTTTTT; CDR3: CASSHSYSGGNTGELFF
length: 13; J: TRBJ1-1; V: TRBV27; size: many; D: .; DNA: TGTGCCAGCAGTTTTCAGATGAACACTGAAGCTTTCTTT; CDR3: CASSFQMNTEAFF
length: 13; J: TRBJ1-2; V: TRBV9; size: many; D: .; DNA: TGTGCCAGCATGGCGGGGGTCGGAGATGGCTACACCTTC; CDR3: CASMAGVGDGYTF
length: 15; J: TRBJ1-2; V: TRBV6-1; size: .; D: TRBD1; DNA: TGTGCCAGCCGCCAGACAGGGACAGGGGTCGATGGCTACACCTTC; CDR3: CASRQTGTGVDGYTF
length: 11; J: TRBJ2-1; V: TRBV20-1; size: .; D: TRBD2; DNA: TGCAGTCGGGAGGTCCTTCAGGAGCGGTTCTTC; CDR3: CSREVLQERFF
length: 15; J: TRBJ2-7; V: TRBV12-3/TRBV12-4; size: many; D: .; DNA: TGTGCCAGCACCCCAGGGGGGCGGATCTCCTACGAGCAGTACTTC; CDR3: CASTPGGRISYEQYF
length: 14; J: TRBJ1-4; V: TRBV20-1; size: many; D: .; DNA: TGCAGTGGAAATGGGGCGGGGTCTAATGAAAAACTGTTTTTT; CDR3: CSGNGAGSNEKLFF
length: 12; J: TRBJ2-7; V: TRBV2; size: many; D: .; DNA: TGTGCGACCGGGGGAAGCTCCTACGAGCAGTACTTC; CDR3: CATGGSSYEQYF
length: 15; J: TRBJ1-1; V: TRBV10-2; size: many; D: .; DNA: TGCGCCAGCAGTGAGTGGAGCACAACGAACACTGAAGCTTTCTTT; CDR3: CASSEWSTTNTEAFF
length: 15; J: TRBJ1-5; V: TRBV2; size: .; D: .; DNA: TGTGCCAGCAGTGAAGCAAGCAGGGGCAATCAGACCCAGCATTTT; CDR3: CASSEASRGNQTQHF
length: 14; J: TRBJ1-1; V: TRBV6-1; size: many; D: TRBD1; DNA: TGTGCCAGCAGACCAGGGGGGCTGAACACTGAAGCTTTCTTT; CDR3: CASRPGGLNTEAFF
length: 14; J: TRBJ2-1; V: TRBV12-3/TRBV12-4; size: .; D: TRBD2; DNA: TGTGCCAGCAGTTTTACGGGAGGATCGAATGAGCAGTTCTTC; CDR3: CASSFTGGSNEQFF
length: 15; J: TRBJ1-5; V: TRBV28; size: many; D: TRBD1; DNA: TGTGCCAGCAGTTTTTGGGACAGGAGCAATCAGCCCCAGCATTTT; CDR3: CASSFWDRSNQPQHF
length: 14; J: TRBJ2-4; V: TRBV5-6; size: many; D: .; DNA: TGTGCCAGCAGCTGGACGTCCCTGAAAAACATTCAGTACTTC; CDR3: CASSWTSLKNIQYF
length: 14; J: TRBJ1-6; V: TRBV7-6; size: .; D: .; DNA: TGTGCCAGCAGCCCTTCCCATGGTAACTCACCCCTCCACTTT; CDR3: CASSPSHGNSPLHF
length: 14; J: TRBJ2-7; V: TRBV19; size: few; D: .; DNA: TGTGCCAGTAGGAACACCGGGACGACCGACGAGCAGTACTTC; CDR3: CASRNTGTTDEQYF
length: 16; J: TRBJ2-3; V: TRBV12-5; size: .; D: TRBD2; DNA: TGTGCTAGTGGCCCTGATCTAGCGGTGGTCACATATACGCAGTATTTT; CDR3: CASGPDLAVVTYTQYF
length: 14; J: TRBJ2-6; V: TRBV20-1; size: many; D: .; DNA: TGCAGTGCTAGAGTGGGGACTGGGGCCAACGTCCTGACTTTC; CDR3: CSARVGTGANVLTF
length: 13; J: TRBJ1-1; V: TRBV19; size: few; D: .; DNA: TGTGCCAGTAGCCCCGGGCCCCGGGCTGAAGCTTTCTTT; CDR3: CASSPGPRAEAFF